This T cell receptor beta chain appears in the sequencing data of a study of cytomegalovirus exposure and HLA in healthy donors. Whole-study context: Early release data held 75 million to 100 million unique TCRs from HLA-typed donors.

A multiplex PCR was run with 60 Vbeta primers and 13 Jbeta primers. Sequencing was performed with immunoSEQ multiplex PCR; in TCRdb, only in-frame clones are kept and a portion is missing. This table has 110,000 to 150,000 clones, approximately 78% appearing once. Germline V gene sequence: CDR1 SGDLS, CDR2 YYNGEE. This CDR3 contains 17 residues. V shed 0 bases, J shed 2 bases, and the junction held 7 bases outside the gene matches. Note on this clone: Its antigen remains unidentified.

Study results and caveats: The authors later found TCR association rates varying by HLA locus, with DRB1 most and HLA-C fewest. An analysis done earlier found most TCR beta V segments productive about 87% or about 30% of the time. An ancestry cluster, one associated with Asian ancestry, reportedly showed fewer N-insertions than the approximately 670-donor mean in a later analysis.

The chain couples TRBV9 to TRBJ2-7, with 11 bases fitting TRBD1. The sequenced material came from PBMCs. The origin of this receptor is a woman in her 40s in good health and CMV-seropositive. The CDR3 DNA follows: TGTGCCAGCAGCGTAGGAGGGGGACAGGGGGTTCCCTACGAGCAGTACTTC. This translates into CASSVGGGQGVPYEQYF. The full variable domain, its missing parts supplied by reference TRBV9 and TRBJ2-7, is DSGVTQTPKHLITATGQRVTLRCSPRSGDLSVYWYQQSLDQGLQFLIQYYNGEERAKGNILERFSAQQFPDLHSELNLSSLELGDSALYFCASSVGGGQGVPYEQYFGPGTRLTVT.